Listed below are T cell receptor beta chains from one sample, sequenced in a study of cytotoxic CD8 clonotypes in ibrutinib-treated CLL. Measured with immunoSEQ multiplex PCR; TCRdb has only the in-frame clones, and not every one. This table has 200,000 to 250,000 clones, 79% appearing once. Here the sequenced sample was PBMCs, taken after 12 months of ibrutinib treatment. The origin of the receptors is a human donor with chronic lymphocytic leukemia. CDR3s include the opening cysteine and the closing phenylalanine or tryptophan. D genes are given only for firm matches. Size tells how often a clone was seen (once, few, many) or the class of an expanded clone, and some rows leave it out.

CDR3 protein,CDR3 DNA,J gene,clone size,V gene,D gene
CASSLASGGADEQFF,TGTGCCAGCAGTTTAGCTAGCGGGGGGGCGGATGAGCAGTTCTTC,TRBJ2-1,-,TRBV27,TRBD2
CASSLQGFRTTDTQYF,TGTGCCAGCTCACTACAGGGCTTTAGAACCACAGATACGCAGTATTTT,TRBJ2-3,-,TRBV18,-
CASSYATSGGYEQYF,TGTGCCAGCAGTTATGCGACTAGCGGGGGCTACGAGCAGTACTTC,TRBJ2-7,-,TRBV6-5,TRBD2
CASNWVLYSNQPQHF,TGTGCCAGTAATTGGGTCCTTTATAGCAATCAGCCCCAGCATTTT,TRBJ1-5,-,TRBV19,-
CASGLLGGGDYGYTF,TGTGCCAGCGGCCTCCTAGGGGGAGGGGACTATGGCTACACCTTC,TRBJ1-2,-,TRBV21-1,-
CASSPPYNSPLHF,TGTGCCAGCAGCCCTCCTTATAATTCACCCCTCCACTTT,TRBJ1-6,-,TRBV11-2,-
CASSFGRGMAEAFF,TGTGCCAGCAGTTTCGGCAGGGGGATGGCTGAAGCTTTCTTT,TRBJ1-1,-,TRBV27,TRBD1
CASSSLAGTDTQYF,TGCGCCAGCAGCTCCCTAGCGGGGACGGATACGCAGTATTTT,TRBJ2-3,-,TRBV5-1,TRBD2
CASSESKGTPLNEQFF,TGCGCCAGCAGTGAGTCCAAGGGGACACCCCTCAATGAGCAGTTCTTC,TRBJ2-1,-,TRBV10-1,-
CASSLGQGSNEQFF,TGTGCCAGCAGTTTAGGACAGGGTAGCAATGAGCAGTTCTTC,TRBJ2-1,few,TRBV27,TRBD1
CASRLVYGANTGELFF,TGCGCCAGCAGGCTTGTATACGGGGCCAACACCGGGGAGCTGTTTTTT,TRBJ2-2,-,TRBV5-1,-
CASSQEWETGANVLTF,TGTGCCAGCAGCCAAGAGTGGGAGACTGGGGCCAACGTCCTGACTTTC,TRBJ2-6,-,TRBV5-4,-
CASSTLPGRTDTQYF,TGTGCCAGCAGCACCCTCCCAGGGCGCACAGATACGCAGTATTTT,TRBJ2-3,-,TRBV9,-
CASSFAYNSPLHF,TGTGCCAGCAGTTTTGCCTATAATTCACCCCTCCACTTT,TRBJ1-6,-,TRBV6-5,-
CASSYPGSSYNEQFF,TGTGCCAGCAGTTACCCCGGGAGCTCCTACAATGAGCAGTTCTTC,TRBJ2-1,-,TRBV6-5,-
CASSTSEVGNTEAFF,TGTGCCAGTAGTACCTCCGAGGTGGGGAACACTGAAGCTTTCTTT,TRBJ1-1,-,TRBV19,-
CASSLDSGLAANFDTDTQYF,TGTGCCAGCAGCTTAGATTCTGGACTAGCGGCAAACTTCGACACAGATACGCAGTATTTT,TRBJ2-3,-,TRBV11-2,TRBD2
CASSLLGRGREEYGYTF,TGTGCCAGCAGCTTACTCGGCAGGGGGCGGGAGGAATATGGCTACACCTTC,TRBJ1-2,-,TRBV7-9,TRBD1
CASSSNNGYTGELFF,TGTGCCAGCAGTTCGAACAACGGGTACACCGGGGAGCTGTTTTTT,TRBJ2-2,-,TRBV28,-
CASPRGQGGEETQYF,TGTGCCAGCCCCAGAGGGCAGGGGGGAGAAGAGACCCAGTACTTC,TRBJ2-5,-,TRBV9,-
CASSSLPRRTGKGHLHF,TGTGCCAGTAGTAGCCTGCCTCGCCGGACAGGGAAGGGACACCTCCACTTT,TRBJ1-6,-,TRBV19,TRBD1
CASSERGFGELFF,TGTGCCAGCAGTGAGCGGGGGTTCGGGGAGCTGTTTTTT,TRBJ2-2,once,TRBV2,TRBD2
CASRGQGCEQYF,TGTGCCAGCAGGGGACAGGGCTGCGAGCAGTACTTC,TRBJ2-7,-,TRBV21-1,-
CASRGSPGTDTQYF,TGTGCCAGCAGAGGGTCCCCTGGGACAGATACGCAGTATTTT,TRBJ2-3,-,TRBV2,-
CASSPPTGGFNYGYTF,TGTGCCAGCAGTCCACCGACAGGGGGCTTCAACTATGGCTACACCTTC,TRBJ1-2,many,TRBV28,TRBD1
CASRDRLYYEQYF,TGTGCCAGCCGGGACAGACTTTATTACGAGCAGTACTTC,TRBJ2-7,-,TRBV27,TRBD1
CASSMTAGEGYEQYF,TGTGCCAGCAGTATGACGGCGGGAGAAGGATACGAGCAGTACTTC,TRBJ2-7,-,TRBV6-5,TRBD2
CASSQGGRTGDSEQYF,TGTGCCAGCAGCCAAGGCGGACGGACAGGGGATTCCGAGCAGTACTTC,TRBJ2-7,-,TRBV4-2,TRBD1
CASSYSYRGNSPLHF,TGTGCCAGCAGTTACTCCTACAGGGGAAATTCACCCCTCCACTTT,TRBJ1-6,-,TRBV6-5,TRBD1
CASSLELRIREQYF,TGTGCCAGCAGCTTAGAATTAAGGATCCGCGAGCAGTACTTC,TRBJ2-7,-,TRBV7-2,-
CASSLAAGAYNEQFF,TGTGCCAGCAGCTTGGCAGCGGGCGCTTACAATGAGCAGTTCTTC,TRBJ2-1,-,TRBV5-4,-
CASSLEIPGTF,TGTGCCAGCAGCTTAGAAATCCCCGGGACCTTC,TRBJ1-2,-,TRBV7-9,-
CASSPAVGGRYGYTF,TGTGCCAGCAGCCCAGCTGTAGGAGGAAGGTATGGCTACACCTTC,TRBJ1-2,-,TRBV9,-
CASSLGGNYEQYF,TGCGCCAGCAGCCTAGGCGGGAACTACGAGCAGTACTTC,TRBJ2-7,-,TRBV4-1,-
CAWSVTLGGGYGYTF,TGTGCCTGGAGCGTGACCCTCGGGGGGGGATATGGCTACACCTTC,TRBJ1-2,-,TRBV30,-
CASSFTYMGGCVF,TGTGCCAGCAGTTTCACCTACATGGGGGGGTGCGTCTTT,TRBJ1-1,-,TRBV27,-
CATSPGGEGQPQHF,TGTGCCACCAGCCCGGGCGGGGAGGGGCAGCCCCAGCATTTT,TRBJ1-5,once,TRBV15,-
CSADPPTGGGETQYF,TGCAGCGCTGACCCCCCAACAGGGGGAGGAGAGACCCAGTACTTC,TRBJ2-5,-,TRBV29-1,TRBD1
CASSFRSDEQFF,TGTGCCAGCAGCTTCCGGAGTGATGAGCAGTTCTTC,TRBJ2-1,-,TRBV11-2,-
CASSTQLAGPYEQYF,TGTGCCAGTAGTACCCAACTAGCGGGCCCCTACGAGCAGTACTTC,TRBJ2-7,once,TRBV19,TRBD2
CASRPWEETQYF,TGTGCCAGCAGACCCTGGGAAGAGACCCAGTACTTC,TRBJ2-5,-,TRBV2,-
CASSTVPGQGFNYGYTF,TGTGCCAGCAGTACTGTACCGGGACAGGGTTTTAACTATGGCTACACCTTC,TRBJ1-2,-,TRBV28,TRBD1
CAISERLIPYNEQFF,TGTGCCATCAGTGAGCGACTAATCCCCTACAATGAGCAGTTCTTC,TRBJ2-1,-,TRBV10-3,-
CASSQEGGSPGDTQYF,TGCGCCAGCAGCCAAGAAGGCGGGTCTCCTGGAGATACGCAGTATTTT,TRBJ2-3,-,TRBV4-1,-
CASSFLAGEVEQYF,TGTGCCAGCAGCTTTCTAGCGGGAGAAGTCGAGCAGTACTTC,TRBJ2-7,-,TRBV11-2,TRBD2
CASSFPSGQTANTGELFF,TGTGCCAGCAGTTTTCCTAGTGGCCAAACCGCGAACACCGGGGAGCTGTTTTTT,TRBJ2-2,once,TRBV28,-